A single sample is the source of the 12 T cell receptor beta chains below, sequenced in a study of T-cell memory formation after mild COVID-19. TCRdb re-called the 5' RACE reads through MiXCR, storing one row per CDR3 protein. The sample includes approximately 340,000 distinct CDR3 sequences, over 10% of them seen just once. The specimen was PBMCs or a T cell subset sorted from them (not recorded which). The receptor set was obtained from a man aged 18 to 30 who had mild COVID-19 (a few samples of this study predate the infection). Cell type and time point are not known.

In its sample, this clonotype was seen a few times. The J gene is TRBJ1-1, the V gene TRBV7-9; tentatively, D is TRBD1 (5 bases). In germline, CDR1 is SEHNR, CDR2 FQNEAQ (reference sequence). V was shortened by 5 bases and J by 4 bases, with 14 bases between the two germline ends. The CDR3 sequence is 14 residues long. This CDR3 is CASSQDTGGTEAFF. The CDR3 DNA sequence: TGTGCCAGCAGCCAGGACACAGGAGGCACTGAAGCTTTCTTT.

The chain links TRBV21-1 to TRBJ1-5. TRBV21-1 is annotated as a pseudogene. This CDR3 is built from 17 residues. The DNA for the CDR3 is TGTGCCAGCAGCACCACGCCCGGGGCTAGGGTCAATCAGCCCCAGCATTTT. Translated: CASSTTPGARVNQPQHF.

This clonotype was found many times. The chain has TRBV7-8 and TRBJ2-5, with TRBD1 matching over 7 bases. CDR1 and CDR2 from the germline V gene are SGHVS and FQNEAQ. This CDR3 comprises 15 residues. Trimming cost V 3 bases and J 5 bases; bases outside gene matches: 9. CDR3 DNA: TGTGCCAGCAGCTTTGACAGGGTAGGAGGCGAGACCCAGTACTTC. This encodes CASSFDRVGGETQYF.

V is TRBV3-1 and J is TRBJ2-1; unclear D gene. V was clipped by 4 bases and J by 10 bases, with 11 bases between them. The CDR3 loop spans 12 amino acids. Germline V lookup: CDR1 LGHDT, CDR2 YNNKEL (reference sequence). The CDR3 spells CASSPRLAEQFF. In DNA form, the CDR3 reads TGTGCCAGCAGCCCCCGACTGGCAGAGCAGTTCTTC.

This clonotype was detected many times. The gene calls are TRBV10-2 and TRBJ2-3, with a tentative D call TRBD1 (5 bases). V was trimmed by 4 bases and J by 6 bases, leaving 8 bases between them. From germline, CDR1 is WSHSY and CDR2 SAAADI. The CDR3 runs to 12 residues. CDR3 residues: CASSVGPDTQYF. Written as DNA, the CDR3 is TGCGCCAGCAGTGTGGGGCCGGATACGCAGTATTTT.

In this sample, this clonotype turned up a few times. This chain uses TRBV5-5 with TRBJ1-2; D is unclear. CDR3 length: 12 amino acids. V lost 3 bases to trimming and J lost 8 bases, with 11 bases between them. CDR1 and CDR2 from the germline V gene are SGHKS and YYEKEE (reference sequence). The CDR3 spells CASSYSERGYTF. The CDR3 bases are TGTGCCAGCAGCTACTCCGAACGGGGCTACACCTTC.

This chain links TRBV4-2 with TRBJ2-7, with a possible D match to TRBD2 (5 bases). The CDR3 is 13 amino acids. Germline CDR1 is LGHNA and CDR2 is YNFKEQ. The ends were cut back, 2 bases at V and 5 bases at J, with 10 bases in the middle. The CDR3, as DNA: TGTGCCAGCAGCCAACGCCAGCGGAACGAGCAGTACTTC. Protein sequence: CASSQRQRNEQYF.

In its sample, this clonotype was seen a few times. V and J are TRBV7-9 and TRBJ1-1, with 7 bases matching TRBD1. Per germline, CDR1 SEHNR and CDR2 FQNEAQ (reference sequence). With V trimmed by 4 bases and J by 1 base, 9 bases remained unmatched. The CDR3 sequence is 16 residues long. CDR3 in DNA: TGTGCCAGCAGCTCACTTCGGACAGGCGGGAACACTGAAGCTTTCTTT. Translated: CASSSLRTGGNTEAFF.

This clonotype was counted only a few times. The gene calls are TRBV6-2 or TRBV6-3 and TRBJ1-6, with D unresolved. V was trimmed by 0 bases and J by 9 bases, leaving 6 bases between them. Looked up from germline, CDR1 is MNHEY and CDR2 is SVGEGT. This CDR3 is built from 13 residues. The CDR3 region has the DNA TGTGCCAGCAGTTACTCCGAGGGTTCACCCCTCCACTTT. Encoded protein: CASSYSEGSPLHF.

This chain connects TRBV5-1 to TRBJ1-6; D not certain. The CDR3 length is 15 residues. With 4 bases removed from V and 7 bases from J, the gap between germline ends came to 15 bases. Looked up from germline, CDR1 is SGHRS and CDR2 is YFSETQ. CDR3 residues: CASSGEDRPNSPLHF. In nucleotides, the CDR3 is TGCGCCAGCAGCGGCGAGGACCGACCAAATTCACCCCTCCACTTT.

This clonotype was counted only a few times. This rearrangement joins TRBV9 to TRBJ1-1; D gene unclear. Trimming took 3 bases from V and 1 from J, leaving 10 bases between them. Germline V gene lookup returns CDR1 SGDLS and CDR2 YYNGEE. The CDR3 is 14 residues long. CDR3 residues: CASSAGKGNTEAFF. The DNA for the CDR3 is TGTGCCAGCAGCGCGGGAAAGGGGAACACTGAAGCTTTCTTT.

V and J are TRBV3-1 and TRBJ2-1; D may be TRBD1 (8 bases). The CDR3 covers 15 residues. Trimming took off 3 bases at V and 8 bases at J, with 17 bases between the two ends. The germline V gene has CDR1 LGHDT and CDR2 YNNKEL (reference sequence). The CDR3 here is CASSHSGQGGHEQFF. The DNA of the CDR3 is TGTGCCAGCAGCCACTCCGGACAGGGAGGGCATGAGCAGTTCTTC.